The 24 T cell receptor beta chains below all came from one sample that was sequenced in a study of human T cells and chemical hapten exposure. MiXCR, run by TCRdb on the RACE reads, gives a single entry per CDR3 protein. The sample contains 65,000 to 70,000 distinct CDR3 sequences, approximately 9.9% of which appear only once. This sample's time point: pre-sensitization, week 0. Treatment meaning: therapeutic diphenylcyclopropenone sensitization with weekly scalp DPC. This specimen consisted of whole blood, obtained in connection with sensitization to the hapten diphenylcyclopropenone (DPC). The receptors come from a woman in her fifties or sixties with alopecia areata. Some clones in this sample may be carry-over from other donors' samples.

The table lists this clonotype with many counts. The J gene is TRBJ1-2, the V gene TRBV7-9; D call uncertain. Germline CDR1 SEHNR, CDR2 FQNEAQ (reference sequence). Trimming cost V 2 bases and J 2 bases, with 9 bases left between them. CDR3 size: 14 residues. This chain's CDR3 is CASSLPTQNYGYTF. The CDR3 DNA reads TGTGCCAGCAGCTTACCTACTCAGAACTATGGCTACACCTTC. Variable domain in full (rest from reference TRBV7-9 and TRBJ1-2): DTGVSQNPRHKITKRGQNVTFRCDPISEHNRLYWYRQTLGQGPEFLTYFQNEAQLEKSRLLSDRFSAERPKGSFSTLEIQRTEQGDSAMYLCASSLPTQNYGYTFGSGTRLTVV.

In this sample, this clonotype turned up once. The rearrangement uses TRBV7-2 and TRBJ1-1, with D possibly being TRBD1 (5 bases). The CDR3 is 16 amino acids. Deletions cut 2 bases from V and 9 bases from J, with 22 bases between. Germline CDR1 reads SGHTA; CDR2 reads FQGNSA. The CDR3 DNA reads as TGTGCCAGCAGCTTATGGGGCGGGGGAGACAGCCAAAAAGCTTTCTTT. Protein sequence: CASSLWGGGDSQKAFF.

This chain joins TRBV12-3 or TRBV12-4 and TRBJ2-7, with D unclear. The CDR3 is made up of 13 amino acids. Trimming removed 4 bases from V and 0 bases from J, with 7 bases in between. The CDR3 nucleotides are TGTGCCAGCAGTTCCCCCTACTCCTACGAGCAGTACTTC. Translated, it gives CASSSPYSYEQYF.

The chain carries TRBV6-5 and TRBJ2-3; D may match TRBD1 or TRBD2 (5 bases each). V was pared by 5 bases and J by 1 base, with 7 bases between. The germline V gene has CDR1 MNHEY and CDR2 SVGAGI. CDR3 length equals 13 residues. The CDR3 coding sequence is TGTGCCAGCAGTCGGGACCGCACAGATACGCAGTATTTT. It codes for CASSRDRTDTQYF.

This clonotype was seen only a few times. V is TRBV9 and J is TRBJ2-4; D unresolved. Trimming cost V 10 bases and J 3 bases, with 11 bases left between them. CDR3 size: 12 residues. Germline loops: CDR1 SGDLS, CDR2 YYNGEE. The CDR3 spells CASGGDKNIQYF. CDR3 nucleotides: TGTGCCTCTGGTGGAGACAAAAACATTCAGTACTTC.

This clonotype was seen only a few times. This sequence joins TRBV4-1 and TRBJ2-1; D remains ambiguous. V lost 5 bases and J 2 bases, leaving 19 bases between the germline ends. Germline assignment: CDR1 MGHRA and CDR2 YSYEKL. The CDR3 runs to 17 residues. CDR3 protein: CASSTTGSPSPYNEQFF. The CDR3 region has the DNA TGCGCCAGCAGCACGACTGGCTCTCCGTCCCCCTACAATGAGCAGTTCTTC.

The CDR3, as DNA: TGTGCCAGCAGCCCCGGACAGAACAATTCACCCCTCCACTTT. Amino acid sequence: CASSPGQNNSPLHF. The rearrangement joins TRBV7-8 to TRBJ1-6; maybe TRBD1 (6 bases). Deletions cut 5 bases from V and 7 bases from J, with 12 bases between. Germline V CDR1 and CDR2: SGHVS, FQNEAQ. This CDR3 has 14 amino acids. Combining the CDR3 with reference TRBV7-8 and TRBJ1-6 gives the whole variable domain GAGVSQSPRYKVAKRGQDVALRCDPISGHVSLFWYQQALGQGPEFLTYFQNEAQLDKSGLPSDRFFAERPEGSVSTLKIQRTQQEDSAVYLCASSPGQNNSPLHFGNGTRLTVT.

This clonotype has just a few counts. The chain couples TRBV29-1 to TRBJ1-2; a possible D gene is TRBD1 (6 bases). Germline CDR1 is SQVTM and CDR2 is ANQGSEA. The V and J ends lost 5 bases and 1 base respectively, with 14 bases between them. The CDR3 spans 14 residues. CDR3: CSVFEGGVNYGYTF. The DNA of the CDR3 is TGCAGCGTTTTCGAGGGGGGCGTTAACTATGGCTACACCTTC.

With regard to this clonotype: This may be a read error, as it is one base from a much larger clone. V and J are TRBV7-2 and TRBJ1-2; D not certain. V was clipped by 0 bases and J by 4 bases, with 0 bases between them. The CDR3 is 11 amino acids. The germline V gene encodes CDR1 SGHTA and CDR2 FQGNSA. CDR3 DNA: TGTGCCAGCAGCTTAGCCTATGGCTACACCTTC. Protein sequence: CASSLAYGYTF.

The chain carries TRBV29-1 and TRBJ2-7; 8 bases line up with TRBD1. Germline trimming cut 7 bases from V and 0 bases from J; bases unmatched to any gene: 5. Germline V gene sequence: CDR1 SQVTM, CDR2 ANQGSEA. The CDR3 extends over 13 amino acids. In DNA form, the CDR3 reads TGCAGCGCCCGAACAGGGGGCTCCTACGAGCAGTACTTC. It codes for CSARTGGSYEQYF.

The chain has TRBV19 and TRBJ1-4; D is ambiguous. The ends were cut back, 0 bases at V and 3 bases at J, with 11 bases in the middle. CDR1 is LNHDA, CDR2 SQIVND, per germline (reference sequence). This CDR3 spans 16 amino acids. As DNA, the CDR3 is TGTGCCAGTAGTATAGATCGTTGGCGTGCTAATGAAAAACTGTTTTTT. This translates into CASSIDRWRANEKLFF.

This clonotype has ten or more counts. The V and J genes are TRBV5-1 and TRBJ2-7, with 9 positions matching TRBD2. V lost 2 bases to trimming and J lost 4 bases; unmatched junction nucleotides: 7. There are 15 residues in the CDR3. Germline V gives CDR1 SGHRS, CDR2 YFSETQ. The CDR3 bases are TGCGCCAGCAGCTTTTTTAGCGGGAGCGGTTACGAGCAGTACTTC. The encoded protein is CASSFFSGSGYEQYF.

V usage is TRBV19 and J usage is TRBJ2-1; TRBD2 agrees at 15 bases. V was pared by 5 bases and J by 10 bases, with 9 bases of the junction left unmatched. Germline V gene sequence: CDR1 LNHDA, CDR2 SQIVND (reference sequence). This CDR3 has 16 amino acids. CDR3 DNA sequence: TGTGCCAGTAGTGGCCCCGGGACTAGCGGGGGGTCGGAGCAGTTCTTC. This encodes CASSGPGTSGGSEQFF.

This clonotype was picked up many times. This chain joins TRBV6-5 and TRBJ1-3; D remains unclear. The CDR3 is 16 amino acids. V shed 3 bases and J shed 0 bases, with 12 bases lying between them. Germline V gene sequence: CDR1 MNHEY, CDR2 SVGAGI. CDR3: CASSYTSVSSGNTIYF. The CDR3 DNA is TGTGCCAGCAGTTATACATCGGTCAGCTCTGGAAACACCATATATTTT.

The V and J genes are TRBV7-3 and TRBJ2-1; 9 bases agree with TRBD2. The CDR3 covers 15 residues. Trimming removed 0 bases from V and 3 bases from J; junction bases left unmatched: 0. CDR1 SGHTA and CDR2 FQGTGA come from the germline V gene. CDR3 residues: CASSLTSGGYNEQFF. CDR3 DNA: TGTGCCAGCAGCTTAACTAGCGGGGGCTACAATGAGCAGTTCTTC.

The J gene is TRBJ1-1, the V gene TRBV6-2 or TRBV6-3; possible D gene TRBD1, 5 bases. The germline gives CDR1 MNHEY, CDR2 SVGEGT. Trimming cost V 5 bases and J 1 base, with 14 bases left between them. This CDR3 region has 15 residues. CDR3 in amino acids: CASSPPGPKNTEAFF. The CDR3 nucleotides are TGTGCCAGCAGTCCCCCGGGACCCAAGAACACTGAAGCTTTCTTT.

This clonotype was counted only a few times. The chain links TRBV18 to TRBJ2-2; D gene ambiguous. Per germline, CDR1 KGHSH and CDR2 LQKENI. The CDR3 is made up of 13 amino acids. V lost 5 bases to trimming and J lost 0 bases, with 4 bases between them. CDR3 protein: CASSSTNTGELFF. The CDR3 nucleotides are TGTGCCAGCTCATCCACGAACACCGGGGAGCTGTTTTTT.

In this sample, this clonotype turned up many times. CDR3 residues: CASSLNGEETQYF. The CDR3 coding sequence is TGTGCCAGCAGCTTAAACGGGGAAGAGACCCAGTACTTC. J is TRBJ2-5 and V is TRBV7-2, with TRBD2 as a possible D gene (5 bases). The CDR3 is 13 residues long. V was clipped by 2 bases and J by 3 bases, with 7 bases between them. The V gene's germline CDR1 is SGHTA and CDR2 FQGNSA.

In this sample, this clonotype turned up many times. The chain employs TRBV29-1 and TRBJ2-6, with 7 bases identical to TRBD1. This CDR3 has 16 residues. Germline CDR1 reads SQVTM; CDR2 reads ANQGSEA. V shed 4 bases and J 1 base; nucleotides not matched to a gene: 7. CDR3 sequence: CSVGGTENSGANVLTF. Written as DNA, the CDR3 is TGCAGCGTTGGGGGGACAGAAAATTCTGGGGCCAACGTCCTGACTTTC.

This clonotype has only a few counts. The chain has TRBV18 and TRBJ2-7; D uncertain. Germline V gene lookup returns CDR1 KGHSH and CDR2 LQKENI. V was shortened by 0 bases and J by 0 bases, with 6 bases between the two germline ends. The CDR3 covers 14 residues. The CDR3 reads CASSPPGPSYEQYF. Written as DNA, the CDR3 is TGTGCCAGCTCACCACCCGGACCCTCCTACGAGCAGTACTTC.

This chain links TRBV9 with TRBJ2-3, with D perhaps given as TRBD1 or TRBD2 (5 bases each). Trimming pared 0 bases from V and 5 bases from J, leaving 16 bases between. Per germline, CDR1 SGDLS and CDR2 YYNGEE. The CDR3 spans 16 residues. The CDR3 DNA is TGTGCCAGCAGCGTAGCCCTCCTAGAGGGGATAGATACGCAGTATTTT. Its protein is CASSVALLEGIDTQYF.

Ten or more counts support this clonotype. The CDR3 nucleotides are TGTGCCAGCAGCTACGCAGGATCGAACACCGGGGAGCTGTTTTTT. Translated, it gives CASSYAGSNTGELFF. This chain links TRBV7-8 with TRBJ2-2; no firm D call. Trimming took off 4 bases at V and 0 bases at J, with 9 bases between the two ends. Looked up from germline, CDR1 is SGHVS and CDR2 is FQNEAQ. CDR3 length: 15 residues.

J is TRBJ2-1 and V is TRBV7-2, with TRBD1 matching 9 bases. V lost 5 bases to trimming and J lost 4 bases; unmatched junction nucleotides: 6. The germline CDR1 and CDR2 sequences are SGHTA and FQGNSA. The CDR3 length is 15 residues. This chain's CDR3 is CASSPDRGNYNEQFF. The CDR3 DNA sequence: TGTGCCAGCAGCCCAGACAGGGGGAATTACAATGAGCAGTTCTTC.

This clonotype was detected a few times. V usage is TRBV28 and J usage is TRBJ2-1; D remains unclear. The CDR3 is 11 amino acids. V was clipped by 5 bases and J by 6 bases, with 5 bases between them. Germline CDR1 is MDHEN and CDR2 is SYDVKM. CDR3 coding DNA: TGTGCCAGCAGTGCCCCCAATGAGCAGTTCTTC. It is translated as CASSAPNEQFF.